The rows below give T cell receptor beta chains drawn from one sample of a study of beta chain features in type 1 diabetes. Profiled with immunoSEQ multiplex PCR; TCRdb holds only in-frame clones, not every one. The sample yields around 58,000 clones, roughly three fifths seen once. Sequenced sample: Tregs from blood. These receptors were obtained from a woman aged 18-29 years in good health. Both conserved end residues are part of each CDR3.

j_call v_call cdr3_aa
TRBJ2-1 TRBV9 CASSPRTDNEQFF
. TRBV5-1 CASSLWTSGRSYEQYF
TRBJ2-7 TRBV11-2 CASSTISGTGHEQYF
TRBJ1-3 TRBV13 CASSDRVAGNTIYF
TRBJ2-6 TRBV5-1 CASSSTGLRASGANVLTF
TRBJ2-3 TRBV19 CASGREDSTDTQYF
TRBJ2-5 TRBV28 CASSSPGTSGTSIRYF
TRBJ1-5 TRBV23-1 CASSQSTKLTGSGSNQPQHF
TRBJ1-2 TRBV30 CACQGLGYGYTF
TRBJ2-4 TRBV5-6 CASSLVGQGANIQYF
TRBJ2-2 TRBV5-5 CASSFDRGPGELFF
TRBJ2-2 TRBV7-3 CASSPGTGYTGELFF
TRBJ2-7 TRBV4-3 CASARGASSYEQYF
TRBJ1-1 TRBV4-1 CASSQAGGFEAFF
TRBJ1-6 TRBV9 CASRQGNNSPLHF
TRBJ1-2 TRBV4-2 CASSPSGGQGNYGYTF
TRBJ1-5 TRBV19 CASSFTGNQPQHF
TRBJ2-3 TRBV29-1 CSALVDTQYF
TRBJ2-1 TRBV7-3 CASSLGAGGLNEQFF
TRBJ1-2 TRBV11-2 CASSPGTGGHGYTF
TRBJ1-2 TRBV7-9 CASSLGRESDGYTF
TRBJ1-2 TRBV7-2 CASSSNRQGATSYTF
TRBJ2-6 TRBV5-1 CASSFGSGANVLTF
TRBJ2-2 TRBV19 CASSTGTDTGELFF
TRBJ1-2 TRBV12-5 CASGLGTGSYGYTF
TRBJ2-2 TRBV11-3 CASSLGNRVPTGELFF
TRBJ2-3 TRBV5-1 CASSMTRRGDTQYF
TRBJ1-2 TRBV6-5 CASSYAGQGGAGYTF
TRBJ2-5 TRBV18 CASSQVPDRVVETQYF
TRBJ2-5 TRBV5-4 CASSSRTSGRAETQYF
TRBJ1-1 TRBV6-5 CASRPDGDTEAFF
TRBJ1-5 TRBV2 CASRSGAGQPQHF
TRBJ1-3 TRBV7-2 CASSARAQGAGPAIYF
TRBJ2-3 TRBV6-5 CASSYSREADTQYF
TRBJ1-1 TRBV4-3 CASSQDLAGRNTEAFF
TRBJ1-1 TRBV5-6 CASSPTGVYTEAFF
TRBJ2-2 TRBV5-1 CASRTGYTGELFF
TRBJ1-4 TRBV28 CASSLAGINEKLFF
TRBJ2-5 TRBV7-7 CASSLRDSSQETQYF